This T cell receptor (beta chain) appears in the sequencing data of a study of T cell changes during pregnancy in multiple sclerosis. Clones were read by immunoSEQ multiplex PCR, and TCRdb kept only the in-frame ones, dropping some. The sample yields roughly 29,000 clones, approximately 94% seen once. CDR1 is SGHRS, CDR2 YFSETQ, per germline. The CDR3 contains 15 residues. J gave up 4 bases and V 5 bases, and 12 bases lay outside the gene matches. J is TRBJ2-7 and V is TRBV5-1, with 7 positions matching TRBD1. This receptor was taken from a female donor with multiple sclerosis, enrolled in a pregnancy study. This material consisted of CD4+ T cells from peripheral blood mononuclear cells, taken after pregnancy. CDR3 loop: CASSPGGTAKYEQYF. DNA for the CDR3: TGCGCCAGCAGTCCTGGTGGGACAGCAAAATACGAGCAGTACTTC.